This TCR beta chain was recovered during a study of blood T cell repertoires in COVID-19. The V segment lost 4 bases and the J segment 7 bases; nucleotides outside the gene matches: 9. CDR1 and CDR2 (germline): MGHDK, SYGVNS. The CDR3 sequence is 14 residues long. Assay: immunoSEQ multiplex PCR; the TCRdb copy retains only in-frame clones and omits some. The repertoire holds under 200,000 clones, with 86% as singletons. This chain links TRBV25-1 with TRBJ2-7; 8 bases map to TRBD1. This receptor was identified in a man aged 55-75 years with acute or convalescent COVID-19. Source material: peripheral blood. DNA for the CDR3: TGTGCCAGCAGTGCGACAGGGGCAGGTGGGGAGCAGTACTTC. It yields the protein CASSATGAGGEQYF.